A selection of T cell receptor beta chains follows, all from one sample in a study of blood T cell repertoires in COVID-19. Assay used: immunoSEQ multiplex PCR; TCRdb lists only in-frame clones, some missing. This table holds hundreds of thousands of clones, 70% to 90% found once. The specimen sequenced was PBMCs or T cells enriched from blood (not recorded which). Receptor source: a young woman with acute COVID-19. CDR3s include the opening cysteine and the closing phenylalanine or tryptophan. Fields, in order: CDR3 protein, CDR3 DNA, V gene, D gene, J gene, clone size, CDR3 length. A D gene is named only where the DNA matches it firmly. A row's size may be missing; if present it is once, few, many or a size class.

CASSQGQGRNEQFF	TGTGCCAGCAGTCAAGGACAGGGGCGCAATGAGCAGTTCTTC	TRBV6-2/TRBV6-3	TRBD1	TRBJ2-1	.	14
CASSPPLTGELFF	TGTGCCAGCTCACCACCCCTTACCGGGGAGCTGTTTTTT	TRBV18	.	TRBJ2-2	.	13
CASSFRQGHSNQPQHF	TGTGCCAGCAGTTTTAGACAGGGACATAGCAATCAGCCCCAGCATTTT	TRBV6-5	TRBD1	TRBJ1-5	.	16
CASSSRTSGSYEQYF	TGTGCCAGCAGTTCCCGGACTAGCGGTTCCTACGAGCAGTACTTC	TRBV28	TRBD2	TRBJ2-7	.	15
CASSHGLGTEAFF	TGTGCCAGCAGCCACGGGTTAGGAACTGAAGCTTTCTTT	TRBV3-1/TRBV3-2	.	TRBJ1-1	.	13
CASSPVSSYNEQFF	TGTGCCAGCTCACCGGTTAGCTCCTACAATGAGCAGTTCTTC	TRBV18	.	TRBJ2-1	once	14
CASSYEGGNNSPLHF	TGTGCCAGCAGTTACGAAGGGGGAAATAATTCACCCCTCCACTTT	TRBV6-5	.	TRBJ1-6	.	15
CASRLPGGYGYTF	TGTGCCAGCCGACTCCCAGGGGGCTATGGCTACACCTTC	TRBV28	TRBD1	TRBJ1-2	.	13
CASSQDDSTNEKLFF	TGCGCCAGCAGCCAAGATGACAGTACTAATGAAAAACTGTTTTTT	TRBV4-3	.	TRBJ1-4	.	15
CASSPGTGSNQPQHF	TGTGCCAGCTCACCCGGGACAGGCAGCAATCAGCCCCAGCATTTT	TRBV18	TRBD1	TRBJ1-5	.	15
CATSGSTGPTYEQYF	TGTGCCACCAGTGGTTCGACAGGACCAACCTACGAGCAGTACTTC	TRBV24-1	.	TRBJ2-7	.	15
CSASLMTPRGSPLHF	TGCAGTGCCAGTTTGATGACTCCCCGTGGCTCACCCCTCCACTTT	TRBV20-1	.	TRBJ1-6	once	15
CASSVDPSRGVYEQYF	TGTGCCAGCAGCGTAGATCCCTCTCGCGGGGTCTACGAGCAGTACTTC	TRBV9	.	TRBJ2-7	.	16
CASSSTGTRGSYNEQFF	TGTGCCAGCAGCTCAACCGGGACTAGAGGGTCCTACAATGAGCAGTTCTTC	TRBV7-9	TRBD2	TRBJ2-1	.	17
CASSEPKDAGLAEDTDTQYF	TGTGCCAGCAGCGAGCCGAAAGACGCCGGACTAGCGGAGGACACAGATACGCAGTATTTT	TRBV7-3	TRBD2	TRBJ2-3	.	20
CASSQGVADSYEQYF	TGTGCCAGCAGCCAAGGAGTAGCGGACTCCTACGAGCAGTACTTC	TRBV4-2	.	TRBJ2-7	.	15
CASSSDRGHYGYTF	TGTGCCAGTAGTTCCGACAGGGGGCATTATGGCTACACCTTC	TRBV19	TRBD1	TRBJ1-2	.	14
CASSLGGSTEAFF	TGTGCCAGCAGCTTAGGAGGGTCTACTGAAGCTTTCTTT	TRBV7-8	.	TRBJ1-1	.	13
CASSSKQGSYGYTF	TGTGCCAGCAGCTCGAAACAGGGGAGCTATGGCTACACCTTC	TRBV7-9	TRBD1	TRBJ1-2	.	14
CASSAGAASGIGEQFF	TGTGCCAGCAGTGCCGGGGCGGCTAGCGGGATAGGAGAGCAGTTCTTC	TRBV28	TRBD2	TRBJ2-1	.	16
CASSPSGNSYEQYF	TGTGCCAGCAGCCCCTCCGGGAACTCCTACGAGCAGTACTTC	TRBV5-4	.	TRBJ2-7	.	14
CARSQGLTYEQYF	TGTGCCCGTTCTCAGGGACTTACCTACGAGCAGTACTTC	TRBV30	.	TRBJ2-7	.	13
CASSFGPYTYNEQFF	TGTGCCAGCAGTTTTGGGCCCTATACCTACAATGAGCAGTTCTTC	TRBV6-5	.	TRBJ2-1	.	15
CASSPRTIQAERDYGYTF	TGTGCCAGCTCACCACGGACAATACAGGCAGAAAGGGACTATGGCTACACCTTC	TRBV18	.	TRBJ1-2	.	18
CASSKDSGQGWYEQYF	TGTGCCAGCAGCAAAGATTCGGGACAGGGGTGGTACGAGCAGTACTTC	TRBV21-1	.	TRBJ2-7	.	16
CASSNTGTAARNEQYF	TGTGCCAGCAGTAACACAGGGACAGCCGCGAGAAACGAGCAGTACTTC	TRBV7-9	TRBD1	TRBJ2-7	.	16
CASSLTGGYTF	TGTGCCAGCAGTTTGACGGGTGGCTACACCTTC	TRBV6-2/TRBV6-3	.	TRBJ1-2	.	11
CASSSEAGAIGAFF	TGTGCCAGCTCCTCAGAAGCGGGGGCAATCGGAGCTTTCTTT	TRBV3-1/TRBV3-2	.	TRBJ1-1	once	14